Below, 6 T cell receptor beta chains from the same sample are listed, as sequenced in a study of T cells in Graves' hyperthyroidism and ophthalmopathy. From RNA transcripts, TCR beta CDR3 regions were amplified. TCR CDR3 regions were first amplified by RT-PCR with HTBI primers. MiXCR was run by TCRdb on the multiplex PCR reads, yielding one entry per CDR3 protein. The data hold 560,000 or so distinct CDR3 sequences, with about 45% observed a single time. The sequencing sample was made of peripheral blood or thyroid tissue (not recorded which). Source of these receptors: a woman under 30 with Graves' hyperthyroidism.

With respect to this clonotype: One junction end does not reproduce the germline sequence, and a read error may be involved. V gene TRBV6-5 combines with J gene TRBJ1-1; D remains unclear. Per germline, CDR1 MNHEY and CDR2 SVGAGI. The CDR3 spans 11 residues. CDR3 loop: CAISYSGEAFF. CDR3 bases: TGTGCCATCAGTTACTCCGGTGAAGCTTTCTTT.

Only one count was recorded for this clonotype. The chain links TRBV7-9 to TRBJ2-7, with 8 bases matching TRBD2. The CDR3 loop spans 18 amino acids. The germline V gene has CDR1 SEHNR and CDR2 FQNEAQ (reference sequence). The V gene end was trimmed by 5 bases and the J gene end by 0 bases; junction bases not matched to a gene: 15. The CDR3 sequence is CASSRSGLGPSPSYEQYF. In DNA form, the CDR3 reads TGTGCCAGCAGCCGATCGGGACTAGGTCCGTCCCCCTCCTACGAGCAGTACTTC.

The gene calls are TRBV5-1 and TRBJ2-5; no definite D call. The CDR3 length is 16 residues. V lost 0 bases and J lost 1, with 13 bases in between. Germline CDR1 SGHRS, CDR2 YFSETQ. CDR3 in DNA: TGCGCCAGCAGCTTGGATCCACCTGCCCGCCAAGAGACCCAGTACTTC. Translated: CASSLDPPARQETQYF.

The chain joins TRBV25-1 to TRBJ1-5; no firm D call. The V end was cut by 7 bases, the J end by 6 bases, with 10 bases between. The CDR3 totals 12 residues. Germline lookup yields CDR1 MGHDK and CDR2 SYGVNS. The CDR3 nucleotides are TGTGCCAGCATCAACTGGGGTCAGCCCCAGCATTTT. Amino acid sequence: CASINWGQPQHF.

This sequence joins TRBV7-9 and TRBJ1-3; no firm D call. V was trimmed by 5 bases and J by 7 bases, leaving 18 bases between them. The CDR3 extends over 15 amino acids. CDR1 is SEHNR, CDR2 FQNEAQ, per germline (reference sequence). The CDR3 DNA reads TGTGCCAGCAGCCCCCAGGTCCGGACCGGGAACACCATATATTTT. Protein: CASSPQVRTGNTIYF. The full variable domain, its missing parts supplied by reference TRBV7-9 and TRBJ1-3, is DTGVSQNPRHKITKRGQNVTFRCDPISEHNRLYWYRQTLGQGPEFLTYFQNEAQLEKSRLLSDRFSAERPKGSFSTLEIQRTEQGDSAMYLCASSPQVRTGNTIYFGEGSWLTVV.

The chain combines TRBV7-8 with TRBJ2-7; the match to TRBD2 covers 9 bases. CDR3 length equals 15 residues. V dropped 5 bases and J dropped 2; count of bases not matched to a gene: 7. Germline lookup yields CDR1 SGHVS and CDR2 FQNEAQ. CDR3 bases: TGTGCCAGCAGCCCCCGCCGACTAGCGGCCTACGAGCAGTACTTC. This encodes CASSPRRLAAYEQYF. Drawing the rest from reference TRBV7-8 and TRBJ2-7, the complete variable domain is GAGVSQSPRYKVAKRGQDVALRCDPISGHVSLFWYQQALGQGPEFLTYFQNEAQLDKSGLPSDRFFAERPEGSVSTLKIQRTQQEDSAVYLCASSPRRLAAYEQYFGPGTRLTVT.